The source of this TCR beta chain is a study of shared T cell receptors in the human thymus. This CDR3 region has 16 residues. CDR1 and CDR2 (germline): SGHTS, YDEGEE. V dropped 5 bases and J dropped 7 bases, with 25 bases sitting between them. Assay: immunoSEQ multiplex PCR; the TCRdb copy retains only in-frame clones and omits some. The sample has just under 550,000 clones; 78% are singletons. This sample also belongs to another study, concerning human thymus T cells. That source notes: Resected material from corrective heart surgery provided the thymus tissue analysed. Apparent bias marked the V and J gene usage of thymic and blood repertoires.

The sample taken for sequencing was thymocytes. This sequence was found in a boy under three years old with a congenital heart defect. This chain uses TRBV5-8 with TRBJ2-7, with D unresolved. The CDR3 loop is CASRRRRSVRSGEQYF. Written as DNA, the CDR3 is TGTGCCAGCAGACGCCGGCGTTCGGTCAGGTCCGGAGAGCAGTACTTC.